This note documents a single T cell receptor beta chain sequence. Sequence at one end of the junction differs from germline and may be a read error. The record originates from a study of blood T cell repertoires in COVID-19. As for the study in general: Some COVID-19 samples were acute and others convalescent; all came from the United States, Italy and Spain. PBMCs, B-cell-depleted T cells, or T cells were the source of the cDNA or gDNA that made up the material.

The CDR3 has 15 amino acids. Germline assignment: CDR1 LGHNT and CDR2 FRNRAP. In the original processing: Quantification of nucleated cells was approximated via reference gene primer amplification. This table comes from immunoSEQ multiplex PCR, and its TCRdb copy is limited to in-frame clones, with some not included. The DNA was the basis for D and trimming; V, J and clone size are from that table. The sample holds 35,000 to 45,000 clones, about 85% seen once. Sequencing input: peripheral blood. This chain connects TRBV12-5 to TRBJ2-1, with 7 bases aligning to TRBD1. This clonotype originated in a woman aged 80 or older with acute or convalescent COVID-19. CDR3 region: CASGLGPGGLYEQFF. CDR3 DNA: TGTGCTAGTGGATTGGGGCCAGGGGGATTATATGAGCAGTTCTTC.